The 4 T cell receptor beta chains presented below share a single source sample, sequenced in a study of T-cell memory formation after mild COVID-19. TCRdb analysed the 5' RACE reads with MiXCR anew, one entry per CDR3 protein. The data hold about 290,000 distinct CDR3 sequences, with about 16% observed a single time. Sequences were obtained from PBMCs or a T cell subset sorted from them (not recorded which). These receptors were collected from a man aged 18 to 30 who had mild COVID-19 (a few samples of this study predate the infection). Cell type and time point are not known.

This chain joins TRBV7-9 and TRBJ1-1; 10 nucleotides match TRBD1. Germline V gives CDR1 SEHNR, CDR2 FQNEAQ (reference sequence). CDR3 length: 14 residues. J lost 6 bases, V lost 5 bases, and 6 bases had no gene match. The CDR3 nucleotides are TGTGCCAGCAGCGAACTGACAGGGGGCTCTGAAGCTTTCTTT. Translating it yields CASSELTGGSEAFF.

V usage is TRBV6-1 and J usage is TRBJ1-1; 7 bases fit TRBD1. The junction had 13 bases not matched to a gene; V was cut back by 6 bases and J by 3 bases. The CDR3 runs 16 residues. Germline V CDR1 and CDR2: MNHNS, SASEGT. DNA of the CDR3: TGTGCCAGCAGACCAGGGGGGACGAAAACATACACTGAAGCTTTCTTT. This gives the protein CASRPGGTKTYTEAFF.

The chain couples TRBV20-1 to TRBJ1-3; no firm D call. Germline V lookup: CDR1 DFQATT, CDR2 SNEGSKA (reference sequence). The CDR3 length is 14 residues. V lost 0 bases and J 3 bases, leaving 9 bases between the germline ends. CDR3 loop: CSARESGGGNTIYF. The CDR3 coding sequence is TGCAGTGCTAGAGAATCTGGAGGTGGAAACACCATATATTTT.

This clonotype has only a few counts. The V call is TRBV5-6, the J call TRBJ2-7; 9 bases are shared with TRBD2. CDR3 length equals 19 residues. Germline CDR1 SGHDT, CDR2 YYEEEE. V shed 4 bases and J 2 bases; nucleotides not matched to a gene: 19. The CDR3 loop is CASSPPLAGVGGGAYEQYV. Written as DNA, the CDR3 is TGTGCCAGCAGCCCCCCGCTCGCGGGAGTAGGCGGGGGGGCCTACGAGCAGTACGTC.